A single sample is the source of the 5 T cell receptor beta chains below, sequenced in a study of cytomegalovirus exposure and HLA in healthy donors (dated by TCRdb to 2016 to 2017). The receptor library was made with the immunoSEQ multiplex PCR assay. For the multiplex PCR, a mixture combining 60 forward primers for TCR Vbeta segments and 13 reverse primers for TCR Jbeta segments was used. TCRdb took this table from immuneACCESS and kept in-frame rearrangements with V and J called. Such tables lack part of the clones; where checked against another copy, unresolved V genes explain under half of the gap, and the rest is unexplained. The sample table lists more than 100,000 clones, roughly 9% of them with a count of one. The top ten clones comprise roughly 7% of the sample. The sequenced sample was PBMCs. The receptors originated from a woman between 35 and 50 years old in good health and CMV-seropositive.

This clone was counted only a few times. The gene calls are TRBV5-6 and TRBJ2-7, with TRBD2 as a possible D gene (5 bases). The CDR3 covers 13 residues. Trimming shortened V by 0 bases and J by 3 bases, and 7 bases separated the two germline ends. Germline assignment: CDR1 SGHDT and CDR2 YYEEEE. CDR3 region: CASSLGLNYEQYF. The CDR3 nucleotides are TGTGCCAGCAGCTTGGGACTAAACTACGAGCAGTACTTC.

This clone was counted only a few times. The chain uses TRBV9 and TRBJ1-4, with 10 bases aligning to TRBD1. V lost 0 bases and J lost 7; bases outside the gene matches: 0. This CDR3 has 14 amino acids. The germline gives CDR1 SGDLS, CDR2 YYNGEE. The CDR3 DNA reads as TGTGCCAGCAGCGTAGGGGACAGGGGTGAAAAACTGTTTTTT. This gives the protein CASSVGDRGEKLFF.

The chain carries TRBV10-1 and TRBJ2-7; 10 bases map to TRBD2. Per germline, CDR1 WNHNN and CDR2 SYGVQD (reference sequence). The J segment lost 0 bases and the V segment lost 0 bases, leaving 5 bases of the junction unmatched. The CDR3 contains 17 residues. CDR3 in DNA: TGCGCCAGCAGTGAGTCAACGGTAGCGGGGGGCTCCTACGAGCAGTACTTC. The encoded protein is CASSESTVAGGSYEQYF.

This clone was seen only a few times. Here the CDR3 reads CASSSDSPPINRAFF. The CDR3 DNA reads as TGCGCCAGCAGCAGTGACAGCCCCCCTATTAACAGGGCTTTCTTT. This chain links TRBV5-1 with TRBJ1-1; weak D call: TRBD1 (5 bases). The CDR3 has 15 amino acids. CDR1 is SGHRS, CDR2 YFSETQ, per germline. The V end was cut by 4 bases, the J end by 11 bases, with 24 bases between. Combining the CDR3 with reference TRBV5-1 and TRBJ1-1 gives the whole variable domain KAGVTQTPRYLIKTRGQQVTLSCSPISGHRSVSWYQQTPGQGLQFLFEYFSETQRNKGNFPGRFSGRQFSNSRSEMNVSTLELGDSALYLCASSSDSPPINRAFFGQGTRLTVV.

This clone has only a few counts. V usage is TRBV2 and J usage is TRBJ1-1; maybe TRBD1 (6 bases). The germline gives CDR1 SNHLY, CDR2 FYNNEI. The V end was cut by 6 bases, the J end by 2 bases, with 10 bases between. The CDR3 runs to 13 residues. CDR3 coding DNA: TGTGCCAGCAGCTTGGACAGTAACACTGAAGCTTTCTTT. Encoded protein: CASSLDSNTEAFF.